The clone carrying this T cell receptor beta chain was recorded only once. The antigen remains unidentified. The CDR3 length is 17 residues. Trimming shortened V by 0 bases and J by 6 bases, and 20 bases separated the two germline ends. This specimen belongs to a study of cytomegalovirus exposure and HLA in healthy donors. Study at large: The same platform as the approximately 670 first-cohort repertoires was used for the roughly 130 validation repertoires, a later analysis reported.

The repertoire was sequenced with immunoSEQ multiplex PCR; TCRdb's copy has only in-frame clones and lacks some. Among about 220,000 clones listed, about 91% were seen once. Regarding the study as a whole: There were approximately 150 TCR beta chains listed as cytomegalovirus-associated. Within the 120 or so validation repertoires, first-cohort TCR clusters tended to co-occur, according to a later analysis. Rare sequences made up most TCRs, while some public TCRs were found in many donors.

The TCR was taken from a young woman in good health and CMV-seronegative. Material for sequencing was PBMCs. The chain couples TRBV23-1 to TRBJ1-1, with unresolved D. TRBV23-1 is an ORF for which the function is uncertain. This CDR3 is CASSQSIYSLSVAEAFF. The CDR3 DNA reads TGCGCCAGCAGTCAATCGATTTATTCCCTTTCGGTCGCTGAAGCTTTCTTT.